The 13 T cell receptor beta chains presented below share a single source sample, sequenced in a study of shared clonotypes between healthy human individuals. Assay used: immunoSEQ multiplex PCR; TCRdb lists only in-frame clones, some missing. This table holds about 2,500,000 clones, just over 90% found once. The sequencing input was naive CD4+ T cells sorted from blood. Noted subset: CD45RA+ positively selected. The receptor set was obtained from a young man in good health.

About this clone: This CDR3 is also generated by other DNA sequences in the sample. V and J are TRBV7-2 and TRBJ1-2; D gene ambiguous. In germline, CDR1 is SGHTA, CDR2 FQGNSA. The CDR3 covers 13 residues. V lost 5 bases and J 2 bases, leaving 9 bases between the germline ends. This CDR3 reads CASSLDSNYGYTF. The CDR3 DNA follows: TGTGCCAGCAGCCTCGACTCAAACTATGGCTACACCTTC. Supplemented by reference TRBV7-2 and TRBJ1-2, the full variable domain reads GAGVSQSPSNKVTEKGKDVELRCDPISGHTALYWYRQSLGQGLEFLIYFQGNSAPDKSGLPSDRFSAERTGGSVSTLTIQRTQQEDSAVYLCASSLDSNYGYTFGSGTRLTVV.

The V gene is TRBV9, the J gene TRBJ2-6; 7 positions agree with TRBD1. The germline V gene has CDR1 SGDLS and CDR2 YYNGEE. The CDR3 runs 18 residues. With V trimmed by 3 bases and J by 0 bases, 9 bases remained unmatched. The CDR3 coding sequence is TGTGCCAGCAGCGGACGACAGGGTAGTACCTCTGGGGCCAACGTCCTGACTTTC. Translated: CASSGRQGSTSGANVLTF.

The chain couples TRBV7-3 to TRBJ2-1; D possibly corresponds to TRBD2 (7 bases). Between the trimmed V and J ends, which lost 1 base and 5 bases, there was a span of 12 bases. Germline assignment: CDR1 SGHTA and CDR2 FQGTGA. This CDR3 is built from 15 residues. CDR3 nucleotide sequence: TGTGCCAGCAGCTTAAACGGGGGGCAGGACAATGAGCAGTTCTTC. This codes for CASSLNGGQDNEQFF.

In the case of this clone: This specimen includes other DNA sequences encoding the same CDR3. This chain connects TRBV7-2 to TRBJ2-5; the D is unclear. Per germline, CDR1 SGHTA and CDR2 FQGNSA. The ends were cut back, 7 bases at V and 5 bases at J, with 8 bases in the middle. The CDR3 sequence is 11 residues long. The chain's CDR3 is CASTPLETQYF. CDR3 coding DNA: TGTGCCAGCACCCCCCTCGAGACCCAGTACTTC.

This sequence joins TRBV18 and TRBJ1-5; D ambiguous. Germline lookup yields CDR1 KGHSH and CDR2 LQKENI. Trimming shortened V by 3 bases and J by 10 bases, and 16 bases separated the two germline ends. The CDR3 length is 14 residues. CDR3 amino acids: CASSPSAEGQPQHF. The CDR3 nucleotides read TGTGCCAGCTCACCCTCAGCGGAGGGTCAACCCCAGCATTTT.

This chain connects TRBV30 to TRBJ2-6; 9 nucleotides agree with TRBD1. This CDR3 contains 17 residues. Germline CDR1 and CDR2: GTSNPN and SVGIG (reference sequence). Trimming at V came to 5 bases and at J to 1 base, leaving 9 bases not matched to a gene. CDR3 sequence: CAWGRGTGRSGANVLTF. CDR3 coding DNA: TGTGCCTGGGGAAGGGGGACAGGGAGATCTGGGGCCAACGTCCTGACTTTC.

The CDR3 loop reads CASSPIRDRGLRSNQPQHF. For the CDR3, the DNA is TGTGCCAGTAGCCCCATCCGCGACAGGGGGCTTAGGAGCAATCAGCCCCAGCATTTT. The chain is built from TRBV19 and TRBJ1-5, with 10 bases fitting TRBD1. Per the germline V gene, CDR1 is LNHDA and CDR2 is SQIVND (reference sequence). Trimming at V came to 6 bases and at J to 1 base, leaving 15 bases not matched to a gene. The CDR3 sequence is 19 residues long.

The chain has TRBV2 and TRBJ1-6, with TRBD1 matching 8 bases. Unmatched junction bases numbered 11, after V lost 3 bases and J lost 7 bases. CDR1 is SNHLY, CDR2 FYNNEI, per germline. This CDR3 contains 17 residues. The CDR3 bases are TGTGCCAGCAGTGAGGGCGTGGGGACAGGTTACAATTCACCCCTCCACTTT. As protein: CASSEGVGTGYNSPLHF.

This clone was seen more than once but under ten times. The chain links TRBV19 to TRBJ2-7; tentatively, D is TRBD1 (6 bases). The CDR3 totals 13 residues. The germline V gene has CDR1 LNHDA and CDR2 SQIVND (reference sequence). Trimming stripped 4 bases from V and 3 bases from J, with 10 bases between. The CDR3 region has the DNA TGTGCCAGTAGTACCATACAGGGCTACGAGCAGTACTTC. Protein sequence: CASSTIQGYEQYF.

The rearrangement links TRBV6-6 to TRBJ2-1, with 7 bases aligning to TRBD2. Germline CDR1 MNHNY, CDR2 SVGAGI (reference sequence). This CDR3 is 15 amino acids long. The junction had 14 bases not matched to a gene; V was cut back by 9 bases and J by 6 bases. The CDR3 DNA reads as TGTGCCAGTGAAGGCGAGGGAGGGTTACGCAATGAGCAGTTCTTC. This encodes CASEGEGGLRNEQFF.

In its sample, this clone was seen once. V is TRBV21-1 and J is TRBJ1-2. TRBV21-1 is described as a pseudogene. The CDR3 contains 14 residues. Here the CDR3 reads CASSKGGLGYGYTF. CDR3 DNA sequence: TGTGCCAGCAGCAAGGGGGGGCTCGGCTATGGCTACACCTTC.

The rearrangement links TRBV7-2 to TRBJ2-5; 7 positions match TRBD2. CDR1 SGHTA and CDR2 FQGNSA come from the germline V gene. V trimming: 0 bases; J trimming: 2 bases; junction bases outside the gene matches: 6. This CDR3 has 16 amino acids. CDR3 DNA sequence: TGTGCCAGCAGCTTAGCGGTAACTAGCGTACAAGAGACCCAGTACTTC. This gives the protein CASSLAVTSVQETQYF.

The rearrangement links TRBV6-5 to TRBJ1-2; TRBD1 is a possible D gene (6 bases). The CDR3 covers 15 residues. Trimming removed 5 bases from V and 0 bases from J, with 13 bases in between. Germline V gene lookup returns CDR1 MNHEY and CDR2 SVGAGI. CDR3: CASSPRGGANYGYTF. DNA of the CDR3: TGTGCCAGCAGTCCCCGAGGGGGGGCTAACTATGGCTACACCTTC.